This T cell receptor beta chain was identified during a study of shared clonotypes between healthy human individuals. The CDR3 is made up of 15 amino acids. Trimming left V 8 bases short and J 1 base short, with 18 bases between. Per the germline V gene, CDR1 is SNHLY and CDR2 is FYNNEI. This clone was detected once. Its cognate antigen is unknown. Repertoires were generated with immunoSEQ multiplex PCR, while TCRdb's copy carries only in-frame clones and drops some. The top ten hold over 1.3% of the sample, which has 980,000 or so clones, approximately 76% seen once. Each donor was a Caucasian adult residing in Nashville, Tennessee. Findings and limits, study-wide: Investigators collected only blood, and repertoires in tissues likely differ.

This chain uses TRBV2 with TRBJ2-7, with a weak D call TRBD2 (6 bases). The TCR was taken from a man aged 18 to 30 in good health. Sequences were obtained from memory CD4+ T cells sorted from blood. Noted subset: CD45RA-negative fraction. The CDR3 DNA reads TGTGCCAGCGGGCAGGGCGGGATCGAATCCTACGAGCAGTACTTC. Translation gives CASGQGGIESYEQYF.